This entry is about one T cell receptor (beta chain). What it binds is not known. The CDR3 consists of 14 residues. Per the germline V gene, CDR1 is SGHVS and CDR2 is FQNEAQ. Between the trimmed V and J ends, which lost 0 bases and 6 bases, there was a span of 11 bases. This sample stems from a study of OX40 agonist ivuxolimab in advanced cancers. Study-wide context: While on treatment, patients had intravenous ivuxolimab at 0.01 to 10 mg/kg every 2 weeks. Broader study findings: At 0.1-3.0 mg/kg, partial responders had clonal expansion among the lowest observed.

Libraries were prepared by immunoSEQ multiplex PCR; TCRdb keeps only in-frame clonotypes and omits some of them. The sample has tens of thousands of clones; roughly nine tenths are singletons. The sample was CD4+ or CD8+ T cells sorted from blood, taken in a trial of the OX40 agonist ivuxolimab. The J gene is TRBJ2-5, the V gene TRBV7-8, with D tentatively TRBD2 (6 bases). The sequence came from an adult with an advanced solid tumor such as melanoma, head and neck, liver or kidney cancer. The CDR3 sequence is CASSLAAREKTQYF. The CDR3, as DNA: TGTGCCAGCAGCTTAGCGGCCCGGGAGAAGACCCAGTACTTC.